Each of the 25 T cell receptor beta chains below was sequenced from the same sample in a study of shared clonotypes between healthy human individuals. Profiling relied on immunoSEQ multiplex PCR, and the TCRdb table lists in-frame clones only, not all of them. The sample lists about 100,000 clones, roughly 45% occurring once. The specimen was PBMCs. All receptors come from a woman aged 40-49 years in good health. Some clones in this sample may be carry-over from other donors' samples.

This clone was found many times. V is TRBV6-6 and J is TRBJ1-1; 8 nucleotides align to TRBD1. The junction had 8 bases not matched to a gene; V was cut back by 4 bases and J by 10 bases. Germline CDR1 is MNHNY and CDR2 is SVGAGI (reference sequence). The CDR3 consists of 13 residues. Written as DNA, the CDR3 is TGTGCCAGCAGTTCCACCCCCGGACAGGGAGCTTTCTTT. Translation: CASSSTPGQGAFF.

In DNA, the CDR3 is TGTGCCAGTAGTCTCCAACGACAGGGAACTATCTACGAGCAGTACTTC. This codes for CASSLQRQGTIYEQYF. The chain couples TRBV19 to TRBJ2-7; 7 positions agree with TRBD1. V was pared by 5 bases and J by 3 bases, with 13 bases of the junction left unmatched. The germline V gene encodes CDR1 LNHDA and CDR2 SQIVND (reference sequence). CDR3 length: 16 residues.

In regard to this clone: The likely explanation is a read error, given a far larger clone one base away. The same CDR3 is also encoded by other DNA sequences in this sample. The V call is TRBV28, the J call TRBJ2-2, with 7 bases fitting TRBD2. After removal of 6 bases from V and 1 base from J, the junction contained 5 bases not matched to a gene. CDR1 is MDHEN, CDR2 SYDVKM, per germline. The CDR3 loop spans 15 amino acids. The CDR3 DNA follows: TGTGCCAGCAGGAAGGCTAGCGGGAACACCGGGGAGCTGTTTTTT. Protein sequence: CASRKASGNTGELFF.

The chain uses TRBV6-1 and TRBJ2-5, with a tentative D call TRBD2 (5 bases). The germline V and J ends were trimmed by 6 bases and 4 bases, with 6 bases remaining between them. In germline, CDR1 is MNHNS, CDR2 SASEGT. The CDR3 length is 11 residues. CDR3 amino acids: CASRGGETQYF. The CDR3 bases are TGTGCCAGCAGAGGAGGAGAGACCCAGTACTTC.

This clone came up many times. The chain carries TRBV29-1 and TRBJ2-4, with 10 bases lining up with TRBD2. The trim removed 6 bases at V and 8 bases at J, leaving 7 bases unmatched. Germline CDR1 and CDR2: SQVTM and ANQGSEA. The CDR3 is 13 amino acids. The chain's CDR3 is CSVRAGGRDIQYF. CDR3 DNA sequence: TGCAGCGTCCGAGCGGGAGGGAGAGACATTCAGTACTTC.

The chain joins TRBV30 to TRBJ2-7; no definite D call. The J call may be mistaken, given a closer DNA end match to TRBJ2-4. The CDR3 runs 14 residues. Per the germline V gene, CDR1 is GTSNPN and CDR2 is SVGIG (reference sequence). CDR3 region: CAWETSPAKNIQYF. Here the CDR3 DNA reads TGTGCCTGGGAAACTTCCCCGGCCAAAAACATTCAGTACTTC.

There are many counts of this clone. This sequence joins TRBV28 and TRBJ2-3; TRBD2 aligns across 7 bases. The CDR3 has 15 residues. Per the germline V gene, CDR1 is MDHEN and CDR2 is SYDVKM. With V trimmed by 5 bases and J by 2 bases, 7 bases remained unmatched. The CDR3 protein is CASSGTTPTTDTQYF. CDR3 nucleotide sequence: TGTGCCAGCAGTGGGACTACCCCCACCACAGATACGCAGTATTTT. The variable domain in full, completed from reference TRBV28 and TRBJ2-3, reads DVKVTQSSRYLVKRTGEKVFLECVQDMDHENMFWYRQDPGLGLRLIYFSYDVKMKEKGDIPEGYSVSREKKERFSLILESASTNQTSMYLCASSGTTPTTDTQYFGPGTRLTVL.

This clone was observed at least ten times. The chain employs TRBV7-9 and TRBJ2-5; 10 nucleotides align to TRBD1. The germline V gene has CDR1 SEHNR and CDR2 FQNEAQ (reference sequence). V lost 4 bases and J lost 4; bases outside the gene matches: 9. The CDR3 consists of 16 residues. The chain's CDR3 is CASSSGLGQGVETQYF. DNA of the CDR3: TGTGCCAGCAGCTCGGGCCTCGGACAGGGGGTAGAGACCCAGTACTTC.

This clone was counted only a few times. The V gene is TRBV28, the J gene TRBJ1-4; D perhaps matches TRBD1 (6 bases). The CDR3 spans 14 residues. The V gene lost 3 bases and the J gene lost 10 bases, with 15 bases spanning the gap. Germline V CDR1 and CDR2: MDHEN, SYDVKM. CDR3 in amino acids: CASSFLGGAGKLFF. CDR3 nucleotides: TGTGCCAGCAGTTTTTTGGGGGGCGCAGGAAAACTGTTTTTT.

The chain employs TRBV7-8 and TRBJ1-5, with TRBD1 identical over 7 bases. In germline, CDR1 is SGHVS, CDR2 FQNEAQ. The CDR3 has 16 residues. The V segment lost 5 bases and the J segment 1 base; nucleotides outside the gene matches: 8. The CDR3: CASSATRGLSNQPQHF. The CDR3 region has the DNA TGTGCCAGCAGCGCCACCAGGGGGTTAAGCAATCAGCCCCAGCATTTT.

This clone has only a few counts. This rearrangement joins TRBV4-3 to TRBJ2-3; no clear D gene. The germline gives CDR1 LGHNA, CDR2 YSLEER. This CDR3 has 14 amino acids. V lost 3 bases and J lost 5, with 12 bases in between. CDR3 sequence: CASSQDHGRDTQYF. CDR3 coding DNA: TGCGCCAGCAGCCAGGATCATGGTCGAGATACGCAGTATTTT.

This clone was recorded once. The chain joins TRBV10-2 to TRBJ2-5; 13 nucleotides match TRBD2. Near its end, the DNA agrees better with TRBJ2-7, so the J call may be wrong. There are 15 residues in the CDR3. Germline V gene lookup returns CDR1 WSHSY and CDR2 SAAADI. This chain's CDR3 is CASSGTSGRLSEQYF. CDR3 sequence (DNA): TGCGCCAGCAGTGGGACTAGCGGGAGATTGAGCGAGCAGTACTTC.

This clone was observed a single time. The V gene is TRBV7-9, the J gene TRBJ1-2; D unclear. The V gene lost 0 bases and the J gene lost 4 bases, with 6 bases spanning the gap. Germline V gives CDR1 SEHNR, CDR2 FQNEAQ (reference sequence). The CDR3 extends over 13 amino acids. CDR3 in amino acids: CASSLAGSYGYTF. The CDR3 DNA sequence: TGTGCCAGCAGCTTAGCGGGGAGCTATGGCTACACCTTC.

This chain uses TRBV30 with TRBJ1-1; possibly TRBD1 for D (5 bases). The CDR3 sequence is 16 residues long. Trimming removed 8 bases from V and 6 bases from J, with 28 bases in between. From germline, CDR1 is GTSNPN and CDR2 SVGIG (reference sequence). This CDR3 is CASSQDWGTVDAEAFF. CDR3 sequence (DNA): TGTGCCAGCAGCCAAGATTGGGGGACGGTGGACGCTGAAGCTTTCTTT. The full variable domain, rest sourced from reference TRBV30 and TRBJ1-1, is SQTIHQWPATLVQPVGSPLSLECTVEGTSNPNLYWYRQAAGRGLQLLFYSVGIGQISSEVPQNLSASRPQDRQFILSSKKLLLSDSGFYLCASSQDWGTVDAEAFFGQGTRLTVV.

This clone was recorded at least ten times. This rearrangement joins TRBV30 to TRBJ1-1; D gene uncertain. The germline CDR1 and CDR2 sequences are GTSNPN and SVGIG (reference sequence). The CDR3 is 13 amino acids. With 2 bases removed from V and 1 base from J, the gap between germline ends came to 8 bases. The CDR3 loop reads CAWSQNPNTEAFF. CDR3 in DNA: TGTGCCTGGAGTCAAAACCCGAACACTGAAGCTTTCTTT. Supplemented by reference TRBV30 and TRBJ1-1, the full variable domain reads SQTIHQWPATLVQPVGSPLSLECTVEGTSNPNLYWYRQAAGRGLQLLFYSVGIGQISSEVPQNLSASRPQDRQFILSSKKLLLSDSGFYLCAWSQNPNTEAFFGQGTRLTVV.

The V gene is TRBV7-3, the J gene TRBJ2-7, with 8 positions matching TRBD1. V shed 5 bases, J shed 7 bases, and the junction held 13 bases outside the gene matches. Germline values: CDR1 SGHTA, CDR2 FQGTGA. The CDR3 covers 15 residues. As DNA, the CDR3 is TGTGCCAGCAGCCCCCGGGACAGGTCCTTAGGGGAGCAGTACTTC. Amino acid sequence: CASSPRDRSLGEQYF.

The V call is TRBV7-9, the J call TRBJ2-7, with 8 bases aligning to TRBD2. Trimming removed 1 base from V and 4 bases from J; junction bases left unmatched: 6. This CDR3 comprises 15 residues. The V gene's germline CDR1 is SEHNR and CDR2 FQNEAQ (reference sequence). CDR3 sequence: CASSLGPGGGYEQYF. The CDR3 nucleotides read TGTGCCAGCAGCTTAGGCCCGGGCGGGGGGTACGAGCAGTACTTC.

This clone was seen many times. V usage is TRBV9 and J usage is TRBJ2-5, with D unclear. Germline CDR1 and CDR2: SGDLS and YYNGEE. V was shortened by 0 bases and J by 4 bases, with 13 bases between the two germline ends. The CDR3 has 15 residues. The chain's CDR3 is CASSVGATLRETQYF. Written as DNA, the CDR3 is TGTGCCAGCAGCGTAGGGGCCACCCTGCGAGAGACCCAGTACTTC. Together with reference TRBV9 and TRBJ2-5, the CDR3 gives the full variable domain: DSGVTQTPKHLITATGQRVTLRCSPRSGDLSVYWYQQSLDQGLQFLIQYYNGEERAKGNILERFSAQQFPDLHSELNLSSLELGDSALYFCASSVGATLRETQYFGPGTRLLVL.

This clone was observed at least ten times. The chain employs TRBV2 and TRBJ1-5; D is unclear. Trimming stripped 2 bases from V and 5 bases from J, with 10 bases between. The length of the CDR3 is 14 residues. Germline CDR1 reads SNHLY; CDR2 reads FYNNEI. The chain's CDR3 is CASSELAADQPQHF. The CDR3 coding sequence is TGTGCCAGCAGTGAATTGGCAGCAGATCAGCCCCAGCATTTT.

This chain links TRBV2 with TRBJ2-7, with 8 bases fitting TRBD2. Germline CDR1 SNHLY, CDR2 FYNNEI. Unmatched junction bases numbered 4, after V lost 5 bases and J lost 1 base. This CDR3 is built from 14 residues. This CDR3 is CASSPSGFSYEQYF. The CDR3 DNA is TGTGCCAGCAGTCCTAGCGGGTTTTCCTACGAGCAGTACTTC.

V is TRBV29-1 and J is TRBJ2-7; tentative D call: TRBD1 (5 bases). The CDR3 totals 13 residues. The V gene lost 5 bases and the J gene lost 3 bases, with 14 bases spanning the gap. Germline CDR1 is SQVTM and CDR2 is ANQGSEA. The CDR3 DNA reads as TGCAGCGTTACCGAGACAGCAAACTACGAGCAGTACTTC. Amino acid sequence: CSVTETANYEQYF.

In this sample, this clone turned up a few times. V gene TRBV19 combines with J gene TRBJ2-3; D gene ambiguous. This CDR3 contains 13 residues. Trimming cost V 6 bases and J 6 bases, with 13 bases left between them. Germline values: CDR1 LNHDA, CDR2 SQIVND (reference sequence). The CDR3 DNA sequence: TGTGCCAGTAGCACCCATCGAAGGGATACGCAGTATTTT. Protein sequence: CASSTHRRDTQYF.

Ten or more counts support this clone. The gene calls are TRBV7-2 and TRBJ1-1; D perhaps matches TRBD1 (6 bases). V was trimmed by 7 bases and J by 1 base, leaving 10 bases between them. The CDR3 has 13 amino acids. CDR1 and CDR2 (germline): SGHTA, FQGNSA. The CDR3 is CASIWTANTEAFF. CDR3 DNA: TGTGCCAGCATATGGACAGCGAACACTGAAGCTTTCTTT.

This clone appeared many times. V usage is TRBV4-1 and J usage is TRBJ1-2; D gene ambiguous. Germline V gives CDR1 MGHRA, CDR2 YSYEKL. This CDR3 is built from 14 residues. Trimming stripped 4 bases from V and 2 bases from J, with 11 bases between. The CDR3 loop is CASSLNRANYGYTF. CDR3 bases: TGCGCCAGCAGCCTTAACCGGGCAAACTATGGCTACACCTTC.

This clone occurred a few times. The chain recombines TRBV7-3 with TRBJ2-3; 11 bases agree with TRBD2. Germline loops: CDR1 SGHTA, CDR2 FQGTGA. The CDR3 is 16 residues long. After removal of 1 base from V and 3 bases from J, the junction contained 3 bases not matched to a gene. The CDR3 sequence: CASSLSSGRGTDTQYF. The CDR3 nucleotides read TGTGCCAGCAGCTTAAGTAGCGGGAGGGGAACAGATACGCAGTATTTT.